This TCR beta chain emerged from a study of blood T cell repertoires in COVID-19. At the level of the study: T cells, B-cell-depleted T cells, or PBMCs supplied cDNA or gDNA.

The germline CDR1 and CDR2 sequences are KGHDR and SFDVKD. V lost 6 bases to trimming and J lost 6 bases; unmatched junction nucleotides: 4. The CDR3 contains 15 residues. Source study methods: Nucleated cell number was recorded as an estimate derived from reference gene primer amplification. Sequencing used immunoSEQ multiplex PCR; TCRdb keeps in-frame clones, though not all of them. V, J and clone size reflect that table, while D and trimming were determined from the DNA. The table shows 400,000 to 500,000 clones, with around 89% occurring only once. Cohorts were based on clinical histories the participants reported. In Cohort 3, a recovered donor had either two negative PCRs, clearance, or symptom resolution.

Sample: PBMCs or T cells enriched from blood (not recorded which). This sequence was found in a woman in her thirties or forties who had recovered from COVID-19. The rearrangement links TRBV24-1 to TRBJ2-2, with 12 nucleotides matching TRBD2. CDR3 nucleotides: TGTGCCACCAGTCTAGCGGGAGGGGCTCCCGGGGAGCTGTTTTTT. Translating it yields CATSLAGGAPGELFF.